This T cell receptor (beta chain) was captured by sequencing in a study of blood T cell repertoires in COVID-19. The wider study: The origin of the acute and convalescent COVID-19 samples was the United States, Italy and Spain. In each case, the material was cDNA or gDNA derived from T cells, B-cell-depleted T cells, or PBMCs.

The repertoire was sequenced with immunoSEQ multiplex PCR; TCRdb's copy has only in-frame clones and lacks some. The data show roughly 240,000 clones, about 79% seen once. The CDR3 is 15 amino acids. The ends were cut back, 0 bases at V and 4 bases at J, with 13 bases in the middle. The chain is built from TRBV23-1 and TRBJ2-7; D is possibly TRBD1 (5 bases). TRBV23-1 belongs to the ORF category, with a function that is uncertain. The sequenced material came from peripheral blood. The source is a man aged 35 to 55 who had recovered from COVID-19. CDR3: CASSQSGRAPYEQYF. CDR3 bases: TGCGCCAGCAGTCAATCAGGCAGGGCCCCTTACGAGCAGTACTTC.